Listed below are T cell receptor beta chains from one sample, sequenced in a study of CD8+CD57+ T cells in acquired aplastic anemia. MiXCR was run by TCRdb on the reads, yielding one entry per CDR3 protein. The repertoire holds under 200,000 distinct CDR3 sequences, with 48% as singletons. Sequenced input: sorted CD4+, CD8+, or CD8+CD57+ T cells (not recorded which) from PBMCs. These receptors all come from a human donor with aplastic anemia. The CDR3 runs from the conserved cysteine through the conserved F or W. Fields, in order: clone size, CDR3 length, J gene, V gene, D gene, CDR3 DNA, CDR3 protein. A D gene is named only where the DNA matches it firmly. Part of the rows lack a size; the others show once, few, many or a class for expanded clones.

clone_size: NA; cdr3_length: 16; j_call: TRBJ2-1; v_call: TRBV20-1; d_call: TRBD2; cdr3_nt: TGCAGTGCTAGAGATCTAGCGGGGACCCAATACAATGAGCAGTTCTTC; cdr3_aa: CSARDLAGTQYNEQFF
clone_size: NA; cdr3_length: 16; j_call: TRBJ2-7; v_call: TRBV15; d_call: TRBD1; cdr3_nt: TGTGCCACCAGCTCCTTGAGGGACAGTAGCTCCTACGAGCAGTACTTC; cdr3_aa: CATSSLRDSSSYEQYF
clone_size: once; cdr3_length: 11; j_call: TRBJ2-3; v_call: TRBV7-9; d_call: NA; cdr3_nt: TGTGCCAGCATCGTGGCAGATACGCAGTATTTT; cdr3_aa: CASIVADTQYF
clone_size: NA; cdr3_length: 15; j_call: TRBJ2-3; v_call: TRBV5-4; d_call: NA; cdr3_nt: TGTGCCAGCAGCCGGCCCGGCGTGGGGACAGATACGCAGTATTTT; cdr3_aa: CASSRPGVGTDTQYF
clone_size: many; cdr3_length: 14; j_call: TRBJ1-6; v_call: TRBV20-1; d_call: NA; cdr3_nt: TGCAGTGCTAGAGATCTCCAGGGGAATTCACCCCTCCACTTT; cdr3_aa: CSARDLQGNSPLHF
clone_size: NA; cdr3_length: 12; j_call: TRBJ2-7; v_call: TRBV29-1; d_call: NA; cdr3_nt: TGCAGCGTTTTGACAGCCGAGTACGAGCAGTACTTC; cdr3_aa: CSVLTAEYEQYF
clone_size: few; cdr3_length: 13; j_call: TRBJ2-5; v_call: TRBV6-5; d_call: NA; cdr3_nt: TGTGCCAGCAGTTATTCAGGGTTAGAGACCCAGTACTTC; cdr3_aa: CASSYSGLETQYF
clone_size: many; cdr3_length: 16; j_call: TRBJ2-1; v_call: TRBV20-1; d_call: TRBD2; cdr3_nt: TGCAGTGCTAGAGTCATAAGGACTAGCGGAAACAATGAGCAGTTCTTC; cdr3_aa: CSARVIRTSGNNEQFF
clone_size: few; cdr3_length: 15; j_call: TRBJ2-7; v_call: TRBV18; d_call: NA; cdr3_nt: TGTGCCAGCTCACCAGGACAATTTGGTACCCACGAGCAGTACTTC; cdr3_aa: CASSPGQFGTHEQYF
clone_size: NA; cdr3_length: 19; j_call: TRBJ2-2; v_call: TRBV6-1; d_call: TRBD2; cdr3_nt: TGTGCCAGCACTGCATCTCCGGGACTAGCGGGAGGATACACCGGGGAGCTGTTTTTT; cdr3_aa: CASTASPGLAGGYTGELFF
clone_size: few; cdr3_length: 18; j_call: TRBJ2-1; v_call: TRBV12-5; d_call: NA; cdr3_nt: TGTGCTAGTGGTTCTTCCGATTTGGGACCGAGCTCCTACAATGAGCAGTTCTTC; cdr3_aa: CASGSSDLGPSSYNEQFF
clone_size: NA; cdr3_length: 16; j_call: TRBJ1-1; v_call: TRBV20-1; d_call: TRBD1; cdr3_nt: TGCAGTGCTAGAGGTGGACAGGGTTGGGCGAACACTGAAGCTTTCTTT; cdr3_aa: CSARGGQGWANTEAFF
clone_size: NA; cdr3_length: 15; j_call: TRBJ2-3; v_call: TRBV2; d_call: NA; cdr3_nt: TGTGCCAGCAGTGACATCGGAGAGGCCACAGACACGCAGTATTTT; cdr3_aa: CASSDIGEATDTQYF
clone_size: NA; cdr3_length: 14; j_call: TRBJ2-5; v_call: TRBV24-1; d_call: NA; cdr3_nt: TGTGCCACCAGTGATCCCGGGCCGAAAGAGACCCAGTACTTC; cdr3_aa: CATSDPGPKETQYF
clone_size: NA; cdr3_length: 16; j_call: TRBJ2-2; v_call: TRBV25-1; d_call: TRBD2; cdr3_nt: TGTGCCAGCAGTGAATACCTAGCGGGAGCTGACGGGGAGCTGTTTTTT; cdr3_aa: CASSEYLAGADGELFF
clone_size: many; cdr3_length: 14; j_call: TRBJ1-1; v_call: TRBV20-1; d_call: NA; cdr3_nt: TGCAGTGCCGCGCCGGGGGGACAGAACACTGAAGCTTTCTTT; cdr3_aa: CSAAPGGQNTEAFF
clone_size: NA; cdr3_length: 13; j_call: TRBJ1-1; v_call: TRBV7-6; d_call: NA; cdr3_nt: TGTGCCAGCAGCTTAGGGTCTCTCACTGAAGCTTTCTTT; cdr3_aa: CASSLGSLTEAFF
clone_size: many; cdr3_length: 15; j_call: TRBJ2-7; v_call: TRBV6-1; d_call: TRBD1; cdr3_nt: TGTGCCAGCAGCCAAAGACAGGGGCGGTCAGGGGAGCAGTACTTC; cdr3_aa: CASSQRQGRSGEQYF
clone_size: NA; cdr3_length: 14; j_call: TRBJ1-6; v_call: TRBV2; d_call: NA; cdr3_nt: TGTGCCAGCAGTGGAGAATCGGTGAATTCACCCCTCCACTTT; cdr3_aa: CASSGESVNSPLHF
clone_size: many; cdr3_length: 12; j_call: TRBJ1-5; v_call: TRBV20-1; d_call: NA; cdr3_nt: TGCAGTGCTAGGAGTGACGTGCAGCCCCAGCATTTT; cdr3_aa: CSARSDVQPQHF
clone_size: NA; cdr3_length: 13; j_call: TRBJ1-2; v_call: TRBV20-1; d_call: NA; cdr3_nt: TGCAGTGCTAGAGGGGAGGGCGCCTATGGCTACACCTTC; cdr3_aa: CSARGEGAYGYTF
clone_size: many; cdr3_length: 14; j_call: TRBJ2-7; v_call: TRBV6-5; d_call: NA; cdr3_nt: TGTGCCAGCAGTTATTTACAGGGGGAGGGCGGGCAGTACTTC; cdr3_aa: CASSYLQGEGGQYF
clone_size: many; cdr3_length: 15; j_call: TRBJ2-7; v_call: TRBV19; d_call: TRBD2; cdr3_nt: TGTGCCAGTAGTATAGCCGGACTAGCGGGGGTCGAGCAGTACTTC; cdr3_aa: CASSIAGLAGVEQYF
clone_size: many; cdr3_length: 15; j_call: TRBJ1-2; v_call: TRBV5-6; d_call: NA; cdr3_nt: TGTGCCAGCAGCTTGTGGACCTCGGGGAGGTATGGCTACACCTTC; cdr3_aa: CASSLWTSGRYGYTF
clone_size: NA; cdr3_length: 15; j_call: TRBJ2-7; v_call: TRBV7-9; d_call: NA; cdr3_nt: TGTGCCAGCAGCGGACCGGGACGGCTAACCTACGAGCAGTACTTC; cdr3_aa: CASSGPGRLTYEQYF
clone_size: many; cdr3_length: 14; j_call: TRBJ1-3; v_call: TRBV7-8; d_call: NA; cdr3_nt: TGTGCCAGCAGCTTAGGGGGATTTGGAAACACCATATATTTT; cdr3_aa: CASSLGGFGNTIYF
clone_size: NA; cdr3_length: 10; j_call: TRBJ2-3; v_call: TRBV24-1; d_call: NA; cdr3_nt: TGTGCCGGCTTCACAGATACGCAGTATTTT; cdr3_aa: CAGFTDTQYF
clone_size: many; cdr3_length: 16; j_call: TRBJ2-7; v_call: TRBV11-2; d_call: TRBD2; cdr3_nt: TGTGCCAGCAGCTTAAGTGGTAGGGCGGGAGGGAGCGAGCAGTACTTC; cdr3_aa: CASSLSGRAGGSEQYF